This T cell receptor (beta chain) stems from a study of shared clonotypes between healthy human individuals. Study as a whole: Three plates were used per donor for CD4 naive, three for CD4 memory, two for CD8 naive and one for CD8 memory.

The donors, all of them Caucasian adults, lived in Nashville, Tennessee. The run depth of the assay was deep. Profiling relied on immunoSEQ multiplex PCR, and the TCRdb table lists in-frame clones only, not all of them. In the table there are over 1.4 million clones, about 96% of which are singletons. The germline V gene encodes CDR1 SNHLY and CDR2 FYNNEI. V trimming: 7 bases; J trimming: 2 bases; junction bases outside the gene matches: 2. The CDR3 runs 13 residues. Overall study findings and caveats: Among four donors, roughly 5% of naive CD4 clonotypes were found in common.

Regarding this clone: What it recognizes is unknown. Other DNA sequences from this sample encode an identical CDR3 as well.

The J gene is TRBJ1-1, the V gene TRBV2; 9 positions match TRBD1. This TCR was recovered from a man aged 30 to 45 in good health. Sequencing was done on a sample of naive CD4+ T cells sorted from blood. Documented subset: CD45RA+ positively selected. In DNA form, the CDR3 reads TGTGCCAGCAAGGGACAGGGTAACACTGAAGCTTTCTTT. It is translated as CASKGQGNTEAFF. Complete variable domain (other parts from reference TRBV2 and TRBJ1-1): EPEVTQTPSHQVTQMGQEVILRCVPISNHLYFYWYRQILGQKVEFLVSFYNNEISEKSEIFDDQFSVERPDGSNFTLKIRSTKLEDSAMYFCASKGQGNTEAFFGQGTRLTVV.